Given below is one T cell receptor (beta chain) in context. The trim removed 5 bases at V and 7 bases at J, leaving 18 bases unmatched. The CDR3 extends over 18 amino acids. Germline assignment: CDR1 SGHTA and CDR2 FQGNSA. The sample is drawn from a study of spatial heterogeneity in lung cancer. As for the study in general: Sequence detection consistently recorded a greater number of beta-chain than alpha-chain sequences. Raw reads showed each unique TCR and UMI combination turning up more than ten times on average.

TCRdb reprocessed the 5' RACE reads via MiXCR and lists one record per CDR3 protein. The sample consists of 49,000 or so distinct CDR3 sequences, approximately 10% of them appearing once. This sample's time point: sample taken at primary tumor resection. Tumor, nontumor lung or frozen PBMC supplied whole RNA, sequenced without sorting. The source was PBMCs, collected at surgery. The J gene is TRBJ1-4, the V gene TRBV7-2; 8 bases match TRBD1. The TCR comes from a female donor with early-stage non-small cell lung cancer. CDR3 region: CASSPQPRTGPYPEKLFF. The CDR3 DNA follows: TGTGCCAGCAGCCCCCAACCCCGGACAGGGCCCTACCCTGAAAAACTGTTTTTT.